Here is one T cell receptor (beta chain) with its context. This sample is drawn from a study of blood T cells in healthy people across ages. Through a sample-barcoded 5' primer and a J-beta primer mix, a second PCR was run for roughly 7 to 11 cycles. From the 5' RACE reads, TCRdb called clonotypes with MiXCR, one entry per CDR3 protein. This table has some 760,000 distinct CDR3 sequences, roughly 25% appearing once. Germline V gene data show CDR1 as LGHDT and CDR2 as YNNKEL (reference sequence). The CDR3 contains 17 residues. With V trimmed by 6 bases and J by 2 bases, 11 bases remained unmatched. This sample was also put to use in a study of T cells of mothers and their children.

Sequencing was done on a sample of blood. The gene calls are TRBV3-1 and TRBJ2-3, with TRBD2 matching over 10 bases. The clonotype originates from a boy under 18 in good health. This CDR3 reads CASSNDLLAGNTDTQYF. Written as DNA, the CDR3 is TGTGCCAGCAGTAACGACTTACTAGCGGGGAACACAGATACGCAGTATTTT.